This TCR beta chain was sequenced during a study of shared clonotypes between healthy human individuals. Only in-frame clones appear in the TCRdb table, and some are missing; sequencing was by immunoSEQ multiplex PCR. The table lists approximately 2.4 million clones, approximately 96% of them singletons. The junction had 3 bases not matched to a gene; V was cut back by 3 bases and J by 10 bases. The germline V gene has CDR1 DFQATT and CDR2 SNEGSKA (reference sequence). The CDR3 runs to 11 residues. The chain employs TRBV20-1 and TRBJ2-1; TRBD2 aligns across 7 bases. Sequencing was done on a sample of naive CD4+ T cells sorted from blood. Described subset: CD45RA+ positively selected. The clonotype was recovered from a man aged 18-30 years in good health. This CDR3 reads CSASQAGEQFF. CDR3 bases: TGCAGTGCTAGCCAAGCGGGAGAGCAGTTCTTC.